This T cell receptor (beta chain) was documented in a study of cytomegalovirus exposure and HLA in healthy donors. The study ran its PCR with 60 Vbeta and 13 Jbeta primers. The data were produced by immunoSEQ multiplex PCR, yet TCRdb's version contains in-frame clones alone and is incomplete. Seen here are 70,000 or so clones, 82% observed once, and the top ten hold 1.9%. The CDR3 covers 15 residues. The V end lost 4 bases, the J end lost 2 bases, and 16 bases lay between the germline ends. CDR1 SGHRS and CDR2 YFSETQ come from the germline V gene. With respect to this clone: Antigen specificity is unknown.

General study findings and limits: The productive fraction for most TCR beta V segments was about 90% or about 30% in an earlier analysis. The study reported that TCR beta sequences accurately predicted HLA-A and HLA-B alleles in most subjects.

The sample was PBMCs. This clonotype was sampled from a young man in good health and CMV-seronegative. J is TRBJ2-7 and V is TRBV5-1, with D possibly being TRBD2 (6 bases). The CDR3 loop is CASSPIPGAPYEQYF. The CDR3 nucleotides are TGCGCCAGCAGCCCGATACCGGGAGCACCCTACGAGCAGTACTTC.